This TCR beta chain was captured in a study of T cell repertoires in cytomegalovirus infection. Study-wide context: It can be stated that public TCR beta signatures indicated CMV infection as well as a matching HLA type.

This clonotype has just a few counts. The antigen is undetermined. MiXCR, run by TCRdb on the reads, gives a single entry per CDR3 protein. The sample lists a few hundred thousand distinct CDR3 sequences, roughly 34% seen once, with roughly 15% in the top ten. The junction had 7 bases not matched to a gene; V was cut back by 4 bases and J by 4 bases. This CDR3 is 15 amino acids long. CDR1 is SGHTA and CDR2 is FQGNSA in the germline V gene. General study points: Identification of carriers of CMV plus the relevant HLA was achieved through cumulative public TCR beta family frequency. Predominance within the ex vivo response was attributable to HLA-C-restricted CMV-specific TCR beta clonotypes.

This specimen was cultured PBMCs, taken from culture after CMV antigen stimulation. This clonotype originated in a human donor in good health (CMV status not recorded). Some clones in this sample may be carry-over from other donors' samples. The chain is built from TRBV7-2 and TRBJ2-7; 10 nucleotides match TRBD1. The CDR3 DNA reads TGTGCCAGCAGCTCCGGACAGGGGGTTAGGTACGAGCAGTACTTC. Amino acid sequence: CASSSGQGVRYEQYF.